The 32 T cell receptor beta chains reported below all come from one sample, sequenced in a study of spatial heterogeneity in lung cancer. Study-level points and caveats: How many expanded intratumoral alpha and beta TCRs were present tracked the tumor mutation count, which was a count of nonsynonymous mutations.

For these receptors, no antigen is known. In TCRdb, the 5' RACE reads were re-called with MiXCR into one record per CDR3 protein. The data show 10,000 to 15,000 distinct CDR3 sequences, with 4.5% to 6.5% seen just once and approximately 40% held by the top ten. Time point indicated: sample taken at primary tumor resection. The source material was lung tumor tissue, sampled at surgery. All receptors come from a male donor with early-stage non-small cell lung cancer.

The chain employs TRBV2 and TRBJ2-7, with 8 bases matching TRBD1. Germline values: CDR1 SNHLY, CDR2 FYNNEI. The CDR3 consists of 13 residues. V was pared by 7 bases and J by 5 bases, with 7 bases of the junction left unmatched. The CDR3 DNA reads TGTGCCAGCATCGTGGACAGGGTCCACGAGCAGTACTTC. This codes for CASIVDRVHEQYF.

This clonotype has at least ten counts. J is TRBJ2-4 and V is TRBV14, with 8 bases aligning to TRBD2. The ends lost 0 bases at V and 2 bases at J; junction bases unmatched: 6. The CDR3 spans 17 residues. Germline CDR1 is SGHDN and CDR2 is FVKESK. The CDR3 nucleotides read TGTGCCAGCAGCCAAGATAGCGGGGCCGGAACCAAAAACATTCAGTACTTC. Its translation is CASSQDSGAGTKNIQYF.

The table lists this clonotype with many counts. This chain joins TRBV9 and TRBJ1-1, with 7 bases matching TRBD1. This CDR3 contains 13 residues. V trimming: 3 bases; J trimming: 5 bases; junction bases outside the gene matches: 4. The germline V gene encodes CDR1 SGDLS and CDR2 YYNGEE. CDR3 in amino acids: CASSGGGLTEAFF. DNA for the CDR3: TGTGCCAGCAGCGGAGGGGGCTTGACTGAAGCTTTCTTT.

In its sample, this clonotype was seen many times. The chain links TRBV7-2 to TRBJ2-1; TRBD2 agrees at 9 bases. The CDR3 is 16 amino acids. J gave up 3 bases and V 2 bases, and 5 bases lay outside the gene matches. In germline, CDR1 is SGHTA, CDR2 FQGNSA. This CDR3 is CASSLYGGRGYNEQFF. CDR3 DNA: TGTGCCAGCAGCTTATATGGCGGGAGGGGCTACAATGAGCAGTTCTTC.

This clonotype appeared many times. The chain is built from TRBV5-1 and TRBJ1-6; D might be TRBD1 (6 bases). Between the trimmed V and J ends, which lost 5 bases and 4 bases, there was a span of 13 bases. The CDR3 spans 15 residues. Germline V CDR1 and CDR2: SGHRS, YFSETQ. The chain's CDR3 is CASRNGTLYNSPLHF. CDR3 coding DNA: TGCGCCAGCAGGAACGGGACACTTTATAATTCACCCCTCCACTTT.

This clonotype was seen only a few times. The chain uses TRBV3-1 and TRBJ1-5; unclear D gene. The CDR3 spans 13 residues. CDR1 is LGHDT, CDR2 YNNKEL, per germline (reference sequence). V was cut by 1 base and J by 5 bases, with 6 bases left in between. The CDR3 protein is CASSQGTHQPQHF. In DNA form, the CDR3 reads TGTGCCAGCAGCCAAGGCACACATCAGCCCCAGCATTTT. Full variable domain (missing parts from reference TRBV3-1 and TRBJ1-5): DTAVSQTPKYLVTQMGNDKSIKCEQNLGHDTMYWYKQDSKKFLKIMFSYNNKELIINETVPNRFSPKSPDKAHLNLHINSLELGDSAVYFCASSQGTHQPQHFGDGTRLSIL.

The sample holds many counts of this clonotype. V is TRBV7-2 and J is TRBJ2-7; 8 bases fit TRBD1. The CDR3 extends over 14 amino acids. Losses at the gene ends were 4 bases for V and 0 bases for J; bases not matched to a gene: 2. Germline loops: CDR1 SGHTA, CDR2 FQGNSA. For the CDR3, the DNA is TGTGCCAGCAGCTCCACAGGGGGCTCCTACGAGCAGTACTTC. It codes for CASSSTGGSYEQYF.

This clonotype appeared many times. The genes are TRBV6-5 and TRBJ1-3, with D unclear. The CDR3 length is 11 residues. Trimming removed 9 bases from V and 0 bases from J, with 3 bases in between. Germline V gene data show CDR1 as MNHEY and CDR2 as SVGAGI. The CDR3 bases are TGTGCCAGTCACTCTGGAAACACCATATATTTT. It encodes CASHSGNTIYF.

The table lists this clonotype with many counts. J is TRBJ2-1 and V is TRBV7-8; 10 bases fit TRBD2. V trimming: 5 bases; J trimming: 10 bases; junction bases outside the gene matches: 8. Germline-derived CDR1 and CDR2 are SGHVS and FQNEAQ. CDR3 size: 14 residues. The CDR3 coding sequence is TGTGCCAGCAGCAACAGCGGGGGGGCCGGGGAGCAGTTCTTC. Protein: CASSNSGGAGEQFF. The full variable domain, rest sourced from reference TRBV7-8 and TRBJ2-1, is GAGVSQSPRYKVAKRGQDVALRCDPISGHVSLFWYQQALGQGPEFLTYFQNEAQLDKSGLPSDRFFAERPEGSVSTLKIQRTQQEDSAVYLCASSNSGGAGEQFFGPGTRLTVL.

This clonotype has at least ten counts. This chain joins TRBV20-1 and TRBJ2-3; D is ambiguous. Trimming cost V 6 bases and J 1 base, with 8 bases left between them. CDR1 DFQATT and CDR2 SNEGSKA come from the germline V gene (reference sequence). There are 12 residues in the CDR3. This CDR3 is CSAPWGTDTQYF. The CDR3 bases are TGCAGTGCCCCGTGGGGCACAGATACGCAGTATTTT.

In this sample, this clonotype turned up many times. CDR3 sequence: CASSQEMNRRGTGNTIYF. CDR3 in DNA: TGTGCCAGCAGCCAAGAAATGAACCGGAGGGGTACCGGAAACACCATATATTTT. This chain joins TRBV4-2 and TRBJ1-3; D is perhaps TRBD1 (5 bases). The CDR3 has 18 residues. Germline-derived CDR1 and CDR2 are LGHNA and YNFKEQ. The V end lost 0 bases, the J end lost 4 bases, and 19 bases lay between the germline ends.

This clonotype came up many times. The rearrangement links TRBV20-1 to TRBJ1-3; a possible D gene is TRBD1 (6 bases). Per the germline V gene, CDR1 is DFQATT and CDR2 is SNEGSKA (reference sequence). Trimming took 3 bases from V and 8 from J, leaving 14 bases between them. CDR3 size: 13 residues. The CDR3 loop reads CSARHREVHTIYF. The CDR3, as DNA: TGCAGTGCTAGGCACAGGGAAGTCCACACCATATATTTT.

The sample holds many counts of this clonotype. The chain has TRBV7-2 and TRBJ1-4, with D maybe TRBD1 (5 bases). The germline gives CDR1 SGHTA, CDR2 FQGNSA. The CDR3 is 18 amino acids. V was shortened by 1 base and J by 3 bases, with 18 bases between the two germline ends. Here the CDR3 DNA reads TGTGCCAGCAGCTTAGGGGAGACAGTCATAAGGGCTAATGAAAAACTGTTTTTT. Amino acid sequence: CASSLGETVIRANEKLFF.

This clonotype was observed many times. This chain uses TRBV7-2 with TRBJ1-5, with 10 positions matching TRBD1. V dropped 5 bases and J dropped 2; count of bases not matched to a gene: 6. Germline assignment: CDR1 SGHTA and CDR2 FQGNSA. CDR3 length: 16 residues. The CDR3 DNA reads TGTGCCAGCAGCATAACCGGGACAGGGGGCAATCAGCCCCAGCATTTT. The encoded protein is CASSITGTGGNQPQHF.

There are many counts of this clonotype. The chain recombines TRBV7-8 with TRBJ1-2, with a possible D match to TRBD1 (6 bases). The CDR3 extends over 17 amino acids. CDR1 SGHVS and CDR2 FQNEAQ come from the germline V gene. Trimming removed 3 bases at V and 3 bases at J, with 20 bases between. CDR3 DNA sequence: TGTGCCAGCAGCTTCCTCAAGGGGGTTCTTAGGGACTATGGCTACACCTTC. The encoded protein is CASSFLKGVLRDYGYTF. Looking up the rest from reference TRBV7-8 and TRBJ1-2 gives the full variable domain: GAGVSQSPRYKVAKRGQDVALRCDPISGHVSLFWYQQALGQGPEFLTYFQNEAQLDKSGLPSDRFFAERPEGSVSTLKIQRTQQEDSAVYLCASSFLKGVLRDYGYTFGSGTRLTVV.

This clonotype qualifies as medium-sized. The rearrangement uses TRBV28 and TRBJ1-5, with D possibly matching TRBD1 (6 bases). V was trimmed by 2 bases and J by 11 bases, leaving 16 bases between them. The CDR3 has 14 amino acids. Germline loops: CDR1 MDHEN, CDR2 SYDVKM. CDR3 sequence reads: CASSLQGYEGAQHF. CDR3 nucleotides: TGTGCCAGCAGTTTACAGGGTTATGAGGGGGCCCAGCATTTT.

By its share, this clonotype is medium-sized. An end of the junction does not agree with germline; a read error may underlie this. This rearrangement joins TRBV7-3 to TRBJ2-7, with D perhaps assigned TRBD1 or TRBD2 (5 bases each). This CDR3 spans 12 amino acids. Per germline, CDR1 SGHTA and CDR2 FQGTGA. The CDR3 DNA follows: TGTGCCAGCAGCTTAAGAAGGGACCTACCGCACTTC. It yields the protein CASSLRRDLPHF.

This clonotype was seen at least ten times. The chain is built from TRBV24-1 and TRBJ2-3; D is uncertain. Germline V gene lookup returns CDR1 KGHDR and CDR2 SFDVKD. The CDR3 spans 16 residues. With 3 bases removed from V and 0 bases from J, the gap between germline ends came to 12 bases. The CDR3 coding sequence is TGTGCCACCAGTGATCGTACCTCACCCAGCACAGATACGCAGTATTTT. This encodes CATSDRTSPSTDTQYF.

The rearrangement links TRBV5-1 to TRBJ1-1; TRBD1 aligns across 8 bases. The CDR3 length is 15 residues. CDR1 SGHRS and CDR2 YFSETQ come from the germline V gene. V gave up 3 bases and J gave up 5 bases; unmatched junction bases: 9. The CDR3 sequence is CASSSQGAGATEAFF. Here the CDR3 DNA reads TGCGCCAGCAGCTCTCAGGGGGCTGGGGCAACTGAAGCTTTCTTT.

This clonotype was found many times. J is TRBJ1-2 and V is TRBV3-1, with 8 bases aligning to TRBD1. The CDR3 has 13 amino acids. V shed 6 bases, J shed 9 bases, and the junction held 9 bases outside the gene matches. Germline CDR1 LGHDT, CDR2 YNNKEL (reference sequence). The CDR3 here is CASRQQGVESYTF. CDR3 sequence (DNA): TGTGCCAGCAGACAACAGGGGGTGGAGAGCTACACCTTC. Variable domain in full (rest from reference TRBV3-1 and TRBJ1-2): DTAVSQTPKYLVTQMGNDKSIKCEQNLGHDTMYWYKQDSKKFLKIMFSYNNKELIINETVPNRFSPKSPDKAHLNLHINSLELGDSAVYFCASRQQGVESYTFGSGTRLTVV.

This clonotype has a count of ten or more. This rearrangement joins TRBV6-4 to TRBJ2-2, with unresolved D. CDR1 and CDR2 from the germline V gene are MRHNA and SNTAGT. The CDR3 is 14 amino acids. V lost 2 bases and J 0 bases, leaving 4 bases between the germline ends. The CDR3 bases are TGTGCCAGCAGTGACAGGCCGAACACCGGGGAGCTGTTTTTT. It specifies CASSDRPNTGELFF.

At least ten counts were recorded for this clonotype. The chain combines TRBV7-2 with TRBJ2-7; 10 bases match TRBD2. J was trimmed by 2 bases and V by 4 bases; bases with no gene match: 14. The CDR3 contains 18 residues. The germline CDR1 and CDR2 sequences are SGHTA and FQGNSA. The CDR3 here is CASSSRPASGGQTYEQYF. CDR3 in DNA: TGTGCCAGCAGCTCCAGGCCGGCTAGCGGGGGCCAAACCTACGAGCAGTACTTC.

This clonotype appeared many times. The CDR3 region has the DNA TGTGCCAGCTCACCAGAGGGCAGGGCGCCGAGTGGCTACACCTTC. It yields the protein CASSPEGRAPSGYTF. The gene calls are TRBV18 and TRBJ1-2; possible D gene TRBD1, 5 bases. CDR3 length: 15 amino acids. Deletions cut 2 bases from V and 7 bases from J, with 17 bases between. Germline CDR1 reads KGHSH; CDR2 reads LQKENI. Full variable domain (rest looked up from reference TRBV18 and TRBJ1-2): NAGVMQNPRHLVRRRGQEARLRCSPMKGHSHVYWYRQLPEEGLKFMVYLQKENIIDESGMPKERFSAEFPKEGPSILRIQQVVRGDSAAYFCASSPEGRAPSGYTFGSGTRLTVV.

The table lists this clonotype with many counts. J is TRBJ2-7 and V is TRBV7-9; D is perhaps TRBD2 (7 bases). CDR1 is SEHNR, CDR2 FQNEAQ, per germline (reference sequence). Trimming took off 0 bases at V and 7 bases at J, with 16 bases between the two ends. There are 15 residues in the CDR3. This CDR3 is CASSLAAGATREQYF. The CDR3 bases are TGTGCCAGCAGCTTAGCGGCGGGGGCCACGCGAGAGCAGTACTTC.

This clonotype is termed medium-sized. This sequence joins TRBV20-1 and TRBJ2-4; D is ambiguous. The V end was cut by 6 bases, the J end by 6 bases, with 18 bases between. This CDR3 has 14 residues. From germline, CDR1 is DFQATT and CDR2 SNEGSKA (reference sequence). The CDR3 spells CSAPNSIDGNIQYF. The CDR3 bases are TGCAGTGCCCCGAACTCTATCGATGGAAACATTCAGTACTTC.

This clonotype has ten or more counts. The chain recombines TRBV7-2 with TRBJ1-1, with no clear D. CDR3 size: 15 residues. Germline CDR1 and CDR2: SGHTA and FQGNSA. Trimming removed 3 bases at V and 1 base at J, with 12 bases between. CDR3 coding DNA: TGTGCCAGCAGCTTGAGTTTCCGGGGGAACACTGAAGCTTTCTTT. Translated: CASSLSFRGNTEAFF.

There are many counts of this clonotype. V gene TRBV4-2 combines with J gene TRBJ2-2, with D hard to call. The CDR3 has 15 residues. Trimming removed 0 bases from V and 1 base from J, with 6 bases in between. The germline V gene has CDR1 LGHNA and CDR2 YNFKEQ. Written as DNA, the CDR3 is TGTGCCAGCAGCCAAGAAAACCTGAACACCGGGGAGCTGTTTTTT. Protein sequence: CASSQENLNTGELFF.

This clonotype was detected ten times or more. This rearrangement joins TRBV7-2 to TRBJ2-1; D unresolved. Per germline, CDR1 SGHTA and CDR2 FQGNSA. V lost 1 base to trimming and J lost 6 bases, with 4 bases between them. The CDR3 consists of 12 residues. The CDR3 loop is CASSLDGNEQFF. CDR3 DNA: TGTGCCAGCAGCTTAGACGGCAATGAGCAGTTCTTC.

This clonotype was detected many times. CDR3 amino acids: CASGTYYEQYF. As DNA, the CDR3 is TGTGCCAGCGGGACTTACTACGAGCAGTACTTC. The chain is built from TRBV6-2 or TRBV6-3 and TRBJ2-7, with D tentatively TRBD2 (6 bases). Per the germline V gene, CDR1 is MNHEY and CDR2 is SVGEGT. The CDR3 has 11 residues. The V end was cut by 8 bases, the J end by 3 bases, with 8 bases between.

This clonotype was recorded many times. The rearrangement joins TRBV9 to TRBJ1-2; 7 bases are shared with TRBD1. Germline CDR1 is SGDLS and CDR2 is YYNGEE. V trimming: 3 bases; J trimming: 5 bases; junction bases outside the gene matches: 16. The CDR3 sequence is 17 residues long. CDR3 loop: CASSAFFTLQGRYGYTF. The CDR3 DNA is TGTGCCAGCAGCGCCTTTTTCACCTTACAGGGGAGGTATGGCTACACCTTC.

This chain joins TRBV18 and TRBJ1-1, with TRBD1 identical over 7 bases. The germline V gene has CDR1 KGHSH and CDR2 LQKENI. The CDR3 consists of 15 residues. V trimming: 3 bases; J trimming: 4 bases; junction bases outside the gene matches: 8. The CDR3 DNA is TGTGCCAGCTCACCCCGACAGGGAGCGGGCACTGAAGCTTTCTTT. Its translation is CASSPRQGAGTEAFF.

In its sample, this clonotype was seen many times. CDR3: CASSLGGTYIGYTF. Written as DNA, the CDR3 is TGCGCCAGCAGCTTGGGGGGCACGTACATCGGCTACACCTTC. The V and J genes are TRBV5-1 and TRBJ1-2; TRBD1 is a possible D gene (5 bases). Germline V gene data show CDR1 as SGHRS and CDR2 as YFSETQ. Trimming stripped 0 bases from V and 8 bases from J, with 14 bases between. The CDR3 is 14 amino acids.